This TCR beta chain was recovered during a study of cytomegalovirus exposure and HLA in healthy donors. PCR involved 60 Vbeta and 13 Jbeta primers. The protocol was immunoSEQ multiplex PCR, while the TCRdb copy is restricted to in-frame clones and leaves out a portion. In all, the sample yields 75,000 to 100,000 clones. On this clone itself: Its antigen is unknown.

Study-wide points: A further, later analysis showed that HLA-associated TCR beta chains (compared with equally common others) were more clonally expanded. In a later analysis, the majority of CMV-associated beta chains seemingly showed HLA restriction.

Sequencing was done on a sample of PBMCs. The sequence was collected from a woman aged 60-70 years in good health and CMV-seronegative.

CDR3 sequence: CASSPQTGETTRSGSEQYF. The CDR3 region has the DNA TGTGCCAGCAGCCCCCAGACAGGGGAGACCACCAGGTCGGGGAGCGAGCAGTACTTC. The chain employs TRBV7-6 and TRBJ2-7, with 8 bases that match TRBD1. The CDR3 consists of 19 residues. Germline CDR1 SGHVS, CDR2 FNYEAQ. V lost 5 bases and J lost 6; bases outside the gene matches: 24.